This T cell receptor beta chain is drawn from a study of blood T cell repertoires in COVID-19. The overall study: There were acute and convalescent COVID-19 samples, and they came from the United States, Italy and Spain. The cDNA or gDNA used as material had been derived from T cells, B-cell-depleted T cells, or PBMCs.

J lost 6 bases, V lost 4 bases, and 2 bases had no gene match. This CDR3 spans 13 amino acids. The germline V gene has CDR1 SGHNT and CDR2 YYREEE (reference sequence). Original processing methods: Reference gene primers were amplified, and this amplification served to estimate nucleated cell counts. Libraries were prepared by immunoSEQ multiplex PCR; TCRdb keeps only in-frame clonotypes and omits some of them. The V and J calls and the clone size are those of that table, but D and trimming were determined from the DNA. Of under 75,000 clones in the sample, approximately 79% were seen once. Sequenced material: peripheral blood. The receptor was derived from an older woman with acute or convalescent COVID-19. The chain links TRBV5-4 to TRBJ2-3; the match to TRBD2 covers 10 bases. This chain's CDR3 is CASSRTSGDTQYF. In nucleotides, the CDR3 is TGTGCCAGCAGCCGGACTAGCGGCGATACGCAGTATTTT.